This T cell receptor (beta chain) emerged from a study of CD8 T cells in Susac syndrome. From blood CD8+ and CD4+ T cells, TCR beta sequences were generated. With random hexamers, reverse transcription was performed on roughly 0.45 to 1 ug of RNA. Amplification of TCR beta CDR3 spanned 54 Vbeta and 13 Jbeta via immunoSEQ multiplex PCR. TCRdb re-derived calls from the immunoSEQ multiplex PCR reads in MiXCR, one entry per CDR3 protein. The sample includes some 150,000 distinct CDR3 sequences, nearly 97% seen only once; the top ten take 0.13% to 0.15%. The V gene lost 3 bases and the J gene lost 3 bases, with 15 bases spanning the gap. This CDR3 region has 15 residues. Germline CDR1 reads SGDLS; CDR2 reads YYNGEE.

The material sequenced was CD8+ T cells from PBMCs. The clonotype was recovered from a human donor with multiple sclerosis. This chain joins TRBV9 and TRBJ1-2, with a possible D match to TRBD1 (5 bases). CDR3 region: CASSAATWGDYGYTF. CDR3 sequence (DNA): TGTGCCAGCAGCGCAGCTACATGGGGGGACTATGGCTACACCTTC.